This TCR beta chain stems from a study of CD8 T cells in Susac syndrome. Sequencing targeted TCR beta in blood CD8+ and CD4+ T cells. TEMRA cells were FACS-enriched, and CD8+ and CD4+ T cells were isolated negatively. The germline V gene encodes CDR1 LGHDT and CDR2 YNNKEL (reference sequence). Trimming removed 4 bases at V and 0 bases at J, with 15 bases between. The CDR3 contains 16 residues. RNA, at roughly 0.5 to 1 ug, was reverse transcribed with random hexamers. One entry per CDR3 protein, called by TCRdb with MiXCR from the immunoSEQ multiplex PCR reads. The repertoire consists of 100,000 or so distinct CDR3 sequences, with 80% to 95% occurring once and the leading ten covering less than 0.15%.

What was sequenced was CD4+ T cells from PBMCs. The chain is built from TRBV3-1 and TRBJ1-2; D is undetermined. The sequence was collected from a human donor in good health. The CDR3 is CASSPQLGGTNYGYTF. The CDR3 nucleotides are TGTGCCAGCAGCCCCCAGCTGGGCGGCACTAACTATGGCTACACCTTC.